This T cell receptor (beta chain) was profiled in a study of blood T cell repertoires in COVID-19. Whole-study context: Collection of acute and convalescent COVID-19 samples took place in the United States, Italy and Spain.

Trimming left V 4 bases short and J 3 bases short, with 7 bases between. The germline CDR1 and CDR2 sequences are SGHTA and FQGNSA. The CDR3 sequence is 13 residues long. In the source study's methods: The authors estimated nucleated cell counts from reference gene primer amplification. The data were produced by immunoSEQ multiplex PCR, yet TCRdb's version contains in-frame clones alone and is incomplete. The V and J calls and clone size are taken from that table; D and trimming were inferred from the DNA. The repertoire holds roughly 110,000 clones, with approximately 80% as singletons. In Seattle, patients joined the study during active infection and were tracked longitudinally.

The chain couples TRBV7-2 to TRBJ1-3; D unresolved. The receptor was isolated from a man older than 75 with COVID-19, enrolled during active disease. Sequenced sample: peripheral blood. CDR3: CASSSGLGNTIYF. CDR3 nucleotide sequence: TGTGCCAGCAGCTCCGGACTTGGAAACACCATATATTTT.